Listed below are T cell receptor beta chains from one sample, sequenced in a study of OX40 agonist ivuxolimab in advanced cancers. TCRdb's table, derived via immunoSEQ multiplex PCR, lists solely in-frame clones and lacks some. The data show 84,000 or so clones, roughly 84% seen once. Sequencing was performed on CD4+ or CD8+ T cells sorted from blood, taken in a trial of the OX40 agonist ivuxolimab. Receptor source: an adult with an advanced solid tumor such as melanoma, head and neck, liver or kidney cancer. The CDR3 runs from the conserved cysteine through the conserved F or W. A D gene is named only where the DNA matches it firmly. Size values are once, few and many counts, or a class for expanded clones, and some rows have none.

d_call,clone_size,v_call,j_call,cdr3_aa,cdr3_nt
.,.,TRBV11-2,TRBJ2-3,CASLSFGSSDTQYF,TGTGCCAGCTTATCGTTTGGGTCCTCAGATACGCAGTATTTT
TRBD2,.,TRBV7-9,TRBJ2-1,CASSFLAGGDYNEQFF,TGTGCCAGCAGCTTCCTAGCGGGGGGCGACTACAATGAGCAGTTCTTC
.,once,TRBV11-2,TRBJ1-4,CASSVTWNEKLFF,TGTGCCAGCAGCGTCACCTGGAATGAAAAACTGTTTTTT
TRBD1,once,TRBV5-4,TRBJ1-1,CASSPGGRGDTEAFF,TGTGCCAGCAGCCCTGGAGGCAGGGGGGACACTGAAGCTTTCTTT
TRBD1,.,TRBV29-1,TRBJ2-7,CSVHRGLGEQYF,TGCAGCGTACACAGGGGTCTCGGGGAGCAGTACTTC
.,.,TRBV5-1,TRBJ2-5,CASRGDNGQETQYF,TGCGCCAGCAGGGGGGACAACGGACAAGAGACCCAGTACTTC
TRBD1,once,TRBV9,TRBJ2-7,CASSVGQGASYEQYF,TGTGCCAGCAGCGTAGGGCAGGGGGCTTCCTACGAGCAGTACTTC
.,.,TRBV5-4,TRBJ1-2,CASRISGFANYGYTF,TGTGCCAGCAGGATTTCAGGGTTTGCTAACTATGGCTACACCTTC
.,.,TRBV5-1,TRBJ2-7,CASSLAEGTKGFAYEQYF,TGCGCCAGCAGCTTGGCCGAGGGGACGAAGGGTTTTGCCTACGAGCAGTACTTC
.,.,TRBV19,TRBJ1-5,CASSRTAESNQPQHF,TGTGCCAGTAGTCGAACAGCCGAAAGCAATCAGCCCCAGCATTTT